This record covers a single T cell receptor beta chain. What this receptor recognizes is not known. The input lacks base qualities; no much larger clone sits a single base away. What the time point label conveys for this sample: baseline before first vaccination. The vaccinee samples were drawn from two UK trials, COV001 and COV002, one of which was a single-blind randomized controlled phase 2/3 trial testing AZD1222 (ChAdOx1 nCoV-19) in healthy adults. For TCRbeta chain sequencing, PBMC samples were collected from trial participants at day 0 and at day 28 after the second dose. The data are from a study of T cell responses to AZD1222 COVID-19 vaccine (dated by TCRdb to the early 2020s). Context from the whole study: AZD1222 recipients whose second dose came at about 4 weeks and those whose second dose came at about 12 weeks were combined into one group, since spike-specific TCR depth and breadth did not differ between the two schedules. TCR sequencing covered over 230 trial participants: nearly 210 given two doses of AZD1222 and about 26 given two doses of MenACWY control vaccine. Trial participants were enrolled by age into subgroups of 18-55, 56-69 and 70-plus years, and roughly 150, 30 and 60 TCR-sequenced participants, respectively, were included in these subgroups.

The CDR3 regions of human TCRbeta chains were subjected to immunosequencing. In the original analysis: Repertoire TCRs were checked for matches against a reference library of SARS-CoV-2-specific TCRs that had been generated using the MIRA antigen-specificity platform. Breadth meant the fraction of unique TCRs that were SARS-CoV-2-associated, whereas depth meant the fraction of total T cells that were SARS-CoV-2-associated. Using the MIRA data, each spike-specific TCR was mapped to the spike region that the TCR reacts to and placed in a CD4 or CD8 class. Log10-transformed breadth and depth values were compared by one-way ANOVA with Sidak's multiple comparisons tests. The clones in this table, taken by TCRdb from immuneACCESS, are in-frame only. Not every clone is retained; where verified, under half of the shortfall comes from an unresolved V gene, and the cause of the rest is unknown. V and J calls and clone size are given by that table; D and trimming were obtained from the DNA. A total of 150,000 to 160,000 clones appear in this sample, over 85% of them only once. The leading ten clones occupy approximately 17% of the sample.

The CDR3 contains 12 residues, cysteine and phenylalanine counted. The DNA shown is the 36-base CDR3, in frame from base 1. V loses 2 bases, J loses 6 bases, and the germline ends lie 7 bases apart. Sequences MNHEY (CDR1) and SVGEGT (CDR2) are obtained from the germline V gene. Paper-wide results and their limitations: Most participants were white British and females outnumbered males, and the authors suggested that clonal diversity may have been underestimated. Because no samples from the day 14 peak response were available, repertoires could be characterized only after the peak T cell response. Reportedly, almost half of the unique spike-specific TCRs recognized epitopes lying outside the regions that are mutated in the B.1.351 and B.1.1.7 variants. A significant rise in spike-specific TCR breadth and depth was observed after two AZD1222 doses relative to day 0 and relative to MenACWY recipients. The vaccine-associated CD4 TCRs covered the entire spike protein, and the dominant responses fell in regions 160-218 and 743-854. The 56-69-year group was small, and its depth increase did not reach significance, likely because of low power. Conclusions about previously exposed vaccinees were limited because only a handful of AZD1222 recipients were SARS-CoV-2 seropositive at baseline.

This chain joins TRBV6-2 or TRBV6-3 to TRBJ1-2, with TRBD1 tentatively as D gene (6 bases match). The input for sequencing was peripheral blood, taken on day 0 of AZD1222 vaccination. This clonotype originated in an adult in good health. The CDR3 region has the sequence CASSYGTHGYTF. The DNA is TGTGCCAGCAGTTACGGGACACATGGCTACACCTTC.